These T cell receptor beta chains were read from a single sample in a study of CD8 T cells in Susac syndrome. Using its own MiXCR run on the immunoSEQ multiplex PCR reads, TCRdb lists one record per CDR3 protein. The sample consists of 330,000 or so distinct CDR3 sequences, 75% to 85% of them appearing once. The sequencing sample was made of CD8+ T cells from PBMCs. These receptors all come from a human donor with multiple sclerosis. Each CDR3 is given without its conserved first and last residue. D genes are given only for firm matches.

CDR3 protein,V gene,D gene
ASSLWTSGGNYNEQF,TRBV28,TRBD2
SAPPPDKVYETQY,TRBV20-1,.
AWSVTAPGYNEQF,TRBV30,.
ASSQDSGNQNVQY,TRBV4-3,.
ASSSLTAFSGANVLT,TRBV18,.
SARDRPYSNQPQH,TRBV20-1,.
SAKESPGTSDQETQY,TRBV20-1,TRBD2
ASSQDQASGSLLDTQY,TRBV4-3,TRBD2
ASSFVGGRYEQY,TRBV28,TRBD1
ASSLGTSGRRAYNEQF,TRBV12-3/TRBV12-4,TRBD2
ASRLTSNEQF,TRBV5-4,.
ASSGKGQETQY,TRBV11-2,.
ASSLFPNQPQH,TRBV28,.
SARIWSGSADTQY,TRBV20-1,TRBD2
ASSLWLAGGLKEQY,TRBV7-9,TRBD2